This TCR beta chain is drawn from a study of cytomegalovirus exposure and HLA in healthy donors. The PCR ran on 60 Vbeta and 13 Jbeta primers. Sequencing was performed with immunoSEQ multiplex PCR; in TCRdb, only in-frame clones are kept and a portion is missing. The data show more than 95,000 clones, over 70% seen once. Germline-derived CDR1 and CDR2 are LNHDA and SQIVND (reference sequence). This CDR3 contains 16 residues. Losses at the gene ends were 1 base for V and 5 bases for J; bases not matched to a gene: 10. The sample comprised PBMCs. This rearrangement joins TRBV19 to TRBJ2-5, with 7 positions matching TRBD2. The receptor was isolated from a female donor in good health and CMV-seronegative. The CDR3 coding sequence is TGTGCCAGTAGTATAGCTCCCGCGGGAGACGTCGAGACCCAGTACTTC. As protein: CASSIAPAGDVETQYF.